The T cell receptor (beta chain) under discussion was sequenced for a study of blood T cell repertoires in COVID-19. Across the whole study: Some COVID-19 samples were acute and others convalescent; all came from the United States, Italy and Spain.

The V gene end was trimmed by 0 bases and the J gene end by 2 bases; junction bases not matched to a gene: 4. This CDR3 region has 15 residues. Germline V gives CDR1 SGHDT, CDR2 YYEEEE. Methods used by the authors: Researchers report that nucleated cell counts were estimated from reference gene primer amplification. Generated by immunoSEQ multiplex PCR, the TCRdb table keeps only in-frame clones and is missing some. The V and J calls and the clone size are those of that table, but D and trimming were determined from the DNA. Altogether fewer than 350,000 clones are present, around 85% being singletons, with the ten largest covering around 1.9%. Participant reports of clinical history set cohort assignment. Participants in the exposed group had met a COVID-19 case in the 2 weeks before joining the study.

The source of this sequence is a woman under 40 who had been exposed to COVID-19. Source material: PBMCs or T cells enriched from blood (not recorded which). V and J are TRBV5-6 and TRBJ2-7; 8 nucleotides align to TRBD2. The CDR3 region is CASSLAGRVPYEQYF. The CDR3 bases are TGTGCCAGCAGCTTGGCCGGGAGGGTCCCCTACGAGCAGTACTTC.